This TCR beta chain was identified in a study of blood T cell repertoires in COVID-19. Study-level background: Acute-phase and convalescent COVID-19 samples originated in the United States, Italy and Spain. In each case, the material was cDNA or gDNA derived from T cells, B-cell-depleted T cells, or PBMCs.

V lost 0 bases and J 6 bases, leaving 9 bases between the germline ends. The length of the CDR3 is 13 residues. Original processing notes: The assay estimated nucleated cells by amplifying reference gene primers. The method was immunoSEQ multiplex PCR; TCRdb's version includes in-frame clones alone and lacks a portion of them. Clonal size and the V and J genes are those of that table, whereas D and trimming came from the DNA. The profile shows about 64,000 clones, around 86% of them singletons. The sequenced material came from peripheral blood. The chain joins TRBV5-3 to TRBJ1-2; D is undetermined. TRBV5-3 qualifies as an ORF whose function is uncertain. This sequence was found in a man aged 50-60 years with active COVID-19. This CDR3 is CARSLGGGHGYTF. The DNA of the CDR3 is TGTGCCAGAAGCTTGGGGGGAGGGCATGGCTACACCTTC.